The T cell receptor beta chain described here comes from a study of radiation and T cells in renal cell carcinoma. CDR3 length: 16 residues. The germline V and J ends were trimmed by 2 bases and 4 bases, with 15 bases remaining between them. The germline V gene encodes CDR1 SNHLY and CDR2 FYNNEI. Time point specified: baseline pretreatment blood. The treatment is: 15 Gy SBRT to primary tumor, nephrectomy 4 weeks later. This clone occurred once. TCRdb's table, derived via immunoSEQ multiplex PCR, lists solely in-frame clones and lacks some. This table has 110,000 to 150,000 clones, over 75% appearing once.

The sequence was collected from a woman between 50 and 59 years old with renal cell carcinoma. The rearrangement joins TRBV2 to TRBJ1-5; no clear D gene. Source: blood, taken from a patient whose treatment included radiotherapy and nephrectomy. The CDR3, as DNA: TGTGCCAGCAGTGAATGGATTCCGGCCGAAAATCAGCCCCAGCATTTT. As protein: CASSEWIPAENQPQHF.